Sequencing of this T cell receptor (beta chain) was carried out in a study of monozygotic twins with inflammatory bowel disease. Study-wide points: IBD patients had lower TCRbeta diversity (inverse Simpson) than healthy co-twins.

The CDR3 is 16 amino acids. Germline CDR1 LNHNV, CDR2 YYDKDF (reference sequence). About this clonotype itself: What it binds is not known.

TCRdb reprocessed the 5' RACE reads; each CDR3 protein has one entry and no DNA is given. The ten most abundant clones cover 2.4% of a sample with over 150,000 distinct CDR3 sequences. This chain joins TRBV15 and TRBJ1-2; TCRdb calls TRBD1, which cannot be checked without DNA. The sequenced sample was blood. The receptor's source is a human donor with ulcerative colitis or Crohn's disease, or a healthy co-twin of an affected twin (not recorded which). The CDR3 sequence is CATSPAGGQTNYGYTF.